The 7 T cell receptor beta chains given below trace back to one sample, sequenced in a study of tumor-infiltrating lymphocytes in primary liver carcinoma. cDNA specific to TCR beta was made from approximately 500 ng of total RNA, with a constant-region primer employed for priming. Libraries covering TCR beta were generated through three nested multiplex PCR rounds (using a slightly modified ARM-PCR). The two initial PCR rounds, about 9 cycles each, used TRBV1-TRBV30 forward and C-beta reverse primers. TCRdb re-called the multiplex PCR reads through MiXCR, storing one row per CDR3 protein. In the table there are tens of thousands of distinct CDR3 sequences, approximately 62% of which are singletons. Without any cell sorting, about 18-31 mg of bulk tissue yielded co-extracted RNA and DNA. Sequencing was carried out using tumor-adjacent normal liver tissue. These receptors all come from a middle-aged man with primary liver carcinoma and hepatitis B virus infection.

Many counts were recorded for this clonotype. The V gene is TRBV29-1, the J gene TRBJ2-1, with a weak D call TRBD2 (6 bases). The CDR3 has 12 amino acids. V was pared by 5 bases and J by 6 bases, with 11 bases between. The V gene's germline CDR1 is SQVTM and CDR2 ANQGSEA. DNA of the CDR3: TGCAGCGTTCGTCGGGGAGGCAATGAGCAGTTCTTC. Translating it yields CSVRRGGNEQFF.

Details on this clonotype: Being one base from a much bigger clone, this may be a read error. The CDR3 reads CANSGLYEQYF. The DNA of the CDR3 is TGTGCCAACAGTGGTTTATACGAGCAGTACTTC. This chain joins TRBV28 and TRBJ2-7; D uncertain. CDR1 and CDR2 from the germline V gene are MDHEN and SYDVKM. The CDR3 has 11 residues.

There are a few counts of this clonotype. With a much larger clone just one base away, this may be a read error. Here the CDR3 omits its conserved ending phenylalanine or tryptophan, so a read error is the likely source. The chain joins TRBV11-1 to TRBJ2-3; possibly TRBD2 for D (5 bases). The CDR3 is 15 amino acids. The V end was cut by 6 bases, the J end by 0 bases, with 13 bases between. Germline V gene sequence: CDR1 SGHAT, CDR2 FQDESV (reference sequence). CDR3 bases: TGTGCCAGCAGTTTGCCGAGGGAGAGCACAGATACGCAGTATCTT. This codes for CASSLPRESTDTQYL.

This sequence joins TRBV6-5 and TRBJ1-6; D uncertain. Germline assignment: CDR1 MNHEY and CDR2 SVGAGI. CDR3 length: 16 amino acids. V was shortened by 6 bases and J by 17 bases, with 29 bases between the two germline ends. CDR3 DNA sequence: TGTGCCAGCAGCTCCGTGACGAGCTCCTATAATTCACCATTCCACTTT. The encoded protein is CASSSVTSSYNSPFHF.

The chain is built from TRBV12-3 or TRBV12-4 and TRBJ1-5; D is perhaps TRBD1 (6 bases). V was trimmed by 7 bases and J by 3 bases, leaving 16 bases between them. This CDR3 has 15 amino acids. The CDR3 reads CASIPTGRFNQPQHF. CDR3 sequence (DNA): TGTGCCAGCATTCCAACAGGGAGATTCAATCAGCCCCAGCATTTT.

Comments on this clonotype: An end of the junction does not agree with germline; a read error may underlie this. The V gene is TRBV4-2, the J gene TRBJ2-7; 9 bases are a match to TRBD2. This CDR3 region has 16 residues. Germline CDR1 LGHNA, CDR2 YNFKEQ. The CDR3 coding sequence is TGTGCCAGCAGCCTAACGGCTAGCGGGGTTTCCTACAAGCAGTACTTC. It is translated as CASSLTASGVSYKQYF.

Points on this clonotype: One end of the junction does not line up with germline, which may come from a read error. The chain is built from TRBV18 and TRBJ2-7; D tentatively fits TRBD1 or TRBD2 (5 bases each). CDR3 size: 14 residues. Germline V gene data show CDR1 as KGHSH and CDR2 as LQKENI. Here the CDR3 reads CVSSPGTYSYEQYF. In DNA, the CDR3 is TGTGTCAGCTCACCCGGGACGTACTCTTACGAGCAGTACTTC.